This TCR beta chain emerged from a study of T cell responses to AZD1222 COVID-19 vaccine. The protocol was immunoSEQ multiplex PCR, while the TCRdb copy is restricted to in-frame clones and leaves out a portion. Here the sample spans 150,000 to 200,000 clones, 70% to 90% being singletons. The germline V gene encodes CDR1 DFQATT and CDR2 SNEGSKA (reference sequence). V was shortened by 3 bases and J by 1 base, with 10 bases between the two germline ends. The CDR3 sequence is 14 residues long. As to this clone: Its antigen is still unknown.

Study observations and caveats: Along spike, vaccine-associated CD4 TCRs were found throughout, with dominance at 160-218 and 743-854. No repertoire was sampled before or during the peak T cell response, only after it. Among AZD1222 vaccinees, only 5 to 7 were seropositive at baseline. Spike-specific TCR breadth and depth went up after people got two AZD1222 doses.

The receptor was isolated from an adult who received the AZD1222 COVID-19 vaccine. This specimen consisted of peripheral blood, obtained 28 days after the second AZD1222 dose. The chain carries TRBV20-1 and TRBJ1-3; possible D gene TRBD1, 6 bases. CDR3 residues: CSASPGASGNTIYF. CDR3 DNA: TGCAGTGCTAGTCCAGGGGCGTCTGGAAACACCATATATTTT.